Below, 22 T cell receptor beta chains from the same sample are listed, as sequenced in a study of OX40 agonist ivuxolimab in advanced cancers. The protocol was immunoSEQ multiplex PCR, while the TCRdb copy is restricted to in-frame clones and leaves out a portion. The sample has just under 85,000 clones; 84% are singletons. Sequenced here: CD4+ or CD8+ T cells sorted from blood, sampled in a trial of the OX40 agonist ivuxolimab. All receptors derive from an adult with an advanced solid tumor such as melanoma, head and neck, liver or kidney cancer.

The V call is TRBV5-4, the J call TRBJ1-1; D is possibly TRBD1 (6 bases). Germline V CDR1 and CDR2: SGHNT, YYREEE (reference sequence). The V end was cut by 5 bases, the J end by 0 bases, with 14 bases between. This CDR3 comprises 15 residues. CDR3 sequence reads: CASRLGQRMNTEAFF. CDR3 coding DNA: TGTGCCAGCAGACTAGGACAGAGGATGAACACTGAAGCTTTCTTT.

The J gene is TRBJ1-2, the V gene TRBV28; TRBD1 aligns across 7 bases. Germline lookup yields CDR1 MDHEN and CDR2 SYDVKM. Unmatched junction bases numbered 5, after V lost 3 bases and J lost 4 bases. The CDR3 is 14 amino acids. As DNA, the CDR3 is TGTGCCAGCAGTTTCGCCGAGGGGGCCTATGGCTACACCTTC. Its protein product is CASSFAEGAYGYTF.

V and J are TRBV11-2 and TRBJ1-3; no clear D. Germline V gene data show CDR1 as SGHAT and CDR2 as FQNNGV. Deletions cut 2 bases from V and 1 base from J, with 12 bases between. The CDR3 totals 16 residues. Here the CDR3 DNA reads TGTGCCAGCAGCTTAACGGGCCAAAGGTCTGGAAACACCATATATTTT. The encoded protein is CASSLTGQRSGNTIYF.

This chain links TRBV20-1 with TRBJ2-5; D is ambiguous. This CDR3 spans 11 amino acids. The germline CDR1 and CDR2 sequences are DFQATT and SNEGSKA (reference sequence). V was shortened by 6 bases and J by 5 bases, with 10 bases between the two germline ends. This CDR3 is CSAIRAETQYF. In DNA form, the CDR3 reads TGCAGTGCAATTAGAGCGGAGACCCAGTACTTC.

This rearrangement joins TRBV4-3 to TRBJ1-1; D is unresolved. The V gene lost 6 bases and the J gene lost 1 base, with 3 bases spanning the gap. CDR3 length: 11 residues. Germline CDR1 LGHNA, CDR2 YSLEER. The CDR3 region is CASRRNTEAFF. CDR3 bases: TGCGCCAGCAGGAGGAACACTGAAGCTTTCTTT.

The chain recombines TRBV19 with TRBJ1-6; D is undetermined. CDR3 size: 16 residues. Germline CDR1 is LNHDA and CDR2 is SQIVND (reference sequence). The V and J ends lost 7 bases and 4 bases respectively, with 17 bases between them. CDR3 nucleotide sequence: TGTGCCAGTACCACCCGCCCCACCGCGTATAATTCACCCCTCCACTTT. It specifies CASTTRPTAYNSPLHF.

This chain joins TRBV19 and TRBJ2-3; 8 bases align to TRBD1. V shed 7 bases and J 4 bases; nucleotides not matched to a gene: 10. The V gene's germline CDR1 is LNHDA and CDR2 SQIVND (reference sequence). The CDR3 runs 15 residues. The CDR3 DNA reads TGTGCCAGTAAACCTGGGACAGGCATACCAGATACGCAGTATTTT. This sequence encodes CASKPGTGIPDTQYF.

This chain joins TRBV27 and TRBJ1-6; TRBD1 is a possible D gene (6 bases). V lost 6 bases and J lost 9, with 9 bases in between. This CDR3 has 12 amino acids. Per the germline V gene, CDR1 is MNHEY and CDR2 is SMNVEV (reference sequence). The CDR3, as DNA: TGTGCCAGCAGCAACAGGGCTTCACCCCTCCACTTT. It is translated as CASSNRASPLHF.

V usage is TRBV28 and J usage is TRBJ2-1, with D possibly TRBD2 on 6 matching bases. V was pared by 2 bases and J by 0 bases, with 20 bases between. This CDR3 is built from 19 residues. CDR1 is MDHEN and CDR2 is SYDVKM in the germline V gene. The CDR3 sequence is CASSLQITELASSYNEQFF. CDR3 sequence (DNA): TGTGCCAGCAGTTTACAAATTACTGAACTAGCCAGCTCCTACAATGAGCAGTTCTTC.

The CDR3 spells CAWSPIRGLVAGYTF. The CDR3 bases are TGTGCCTGGAGTCCTATCAGGGGCCTGGTAGCTGGGTACACCTTC. The gene calls are TRBV30 and TRBJ1-2; D may be TRBD1 (6 bases). This CDR3 contains 15 residues. V dropped 2 bases and J dropped 11 bases, with 24 bases sitting between them. Germline V lookup: CDR1 GTSNPN, CDR2 SVGIG (reference sequence).

J is TRBJ2-2 and V is TRBV25-1; D gene uncertain. Germline assignment: CDR1 MGHDK and CDR2 SYGVNS. The CDR3 is 14 residues long. Trimming removed 3 bases from V and 5 bases from J, with 10 bases in between. The CDR3 loop reads CASSDPTETGELFF. The CDR3 DNA sequence: TGTGCCAGCAGTGACCCAACAGAGACCGGGGAGCTGTTTTTT.

The V gene is TRBV6-5, the J gene TRBJ1-5, with D perhaps TRBD1 (5 bases). Deletions cut 7 bases from V and 2 bases from J, with 9 bases between. This CDR3 spans 13 amino acids. CDR1 and CDR2 from the germline V gene are MNHEY and SVGAGI. As DNA, the CDR3 is TGTGCCAGCACGGGCAGGGGCAATCAGCCCCAGCATTTT. Encoded protein: CASTGRGNQPQHF.

This clone has a handful of counts. This rearrangement joins TRBV7-9 to TRBJ1-2; D call uncertain. The V end lost 3 bases, the J end lost 5 bases, and 4 bases lay between the germline ends. There are 11 residues in the CDR3. Germline values: CDR1 SEHNR, CDR2 FQNEAQ (reference sequence). As DNA, the CDR3 is TGTGCCAGCAGCTTTATTTATGGCTACACCTTC. It codes for CASSFIYGYTF.

V gene TRBV28 combines with J gene TRBJ2-2; a possible D gene is TRBD1 (5 bases). The germline V gene encodes CDR1 MDHEN and CDR2 SYDVKM. V lost 5 bases and J lost 5, with 15 bases in between. This CDR3 is 15 amino acids long. CDR3 amino acids: CASSPPAQGTGELFF. The DNA for the CDR3 is TGTGCCAGCAGTCCCCCCGCCCAGGGTACCGGGGAGCTGTTTTTT.

This clone was seen only a few times. The gene calls are TRBV4-2 and TRBJ2-3; 13 bases agree with TRBD2. The CDR3 contains 17 residues. The germline V gene encodes CDR1 LGHNA and CDR2 YNFKEQ. The trim removed 1 base at V and 1 base at J, leaving 2 bases unmatched. CDR3 protein: CASSQVGTSGGTDTQYF. The CDR3, as DNA: TGTGCCAGCAGCCAAGTGGGGACTAGCGGGGGCACAGATACGCAGTATTTT.

This clone was seen more than once but under ten times. CDR3: CASSVRGGNQPQHF. CDR3 in DNA: TGTGCCAGTAGTGTAAGAGGGGGCAATCAGCCCCAGCATTTT. The J gene is TRBJ1-5, the V gene TRBV19; a weak D match, TRBD1 (5 bases). V lost 5 bases to trimming and J lost 2 bases, with 10 bases between them. CDR1 and CDR2 from the germline V gene are LNHDA and SQIVND (reference sequence). The CDR3 totals 14 residues.

V is TRBV29-1 and J is TRBJ1-1, with D possibly being TRBD1 (5 bases). The ends were cut back, 0 bases at V and 11 bases at J, with 16 bases in the middle. The germline gives CDR1 SQVTM, CDR2 ANQGSEA. The CDR3 sequence is 13 residues long. CDR3 DNA: TGCAGCGTTGAAGATGTGGAAGGGGTAGGCGCTTTCTTT. This gives the protein CSVEDVEGVGAFF. Full variable domain (rest looked up from reference TRBV29-1 and TRBJ1-1): SAVISQKPSRDICQRGTSLTIQCQVDSQVTMMFWYRQQPGQSLTLIATANQGSEATYESGFVIDKFPISRPNLTFSTLTVSNMSPEDSSIYLCSVEDVEGVGAFFGQGTRLTVV.

This rearrangement joins TRBV11-2 to TRBJ1-1; D ambiguous. Germline-derived CDR1 and CDR2 are SGHAT and FQNNGV. The V gene lost 2 bases and the J gene lost 6 bases, with 19 bases spanning the gap. The CDR3 is 16 residues long. As DNA, the CDR3 is TGTGCCAGCAGCTTACTGCCCCCTGGAGAGACCGCTGAAGCTTTCTTT. It specifies CASSLLPPGETAEAFF.

This chain connects TRBV7-2 to TRBJ2-1, with 8 bases that match TRBD1. Germline V gives CDR1 SGHTA, CDR2 FQGNSA. The CDR3 consists of 13 residues. J lost 6 bases, V lost 3 bases, and 1 base had no gene match. CDR3 in amino acids: CASSFDRGNEQFF. The CDR3 DNA follows: TGTGCCAGCAGCTTCGACAGGGGCAATGAGCAGTTCTTC.

This clone was picked up one time. The rearrangement joins TRBV7-8 to TRBJ2-5; D is perhaps TRBD1 or TRBD2 (6 bases each). With 1 base removed from V and 5 bases from J, the gap between germline ends came to 23 bases. The CDR3 has 18 amino acids. Germline-derived CDR1 and CDR2 are SGHVS and FQNEAQ. In nucleotides, the CDR3 is TGTGCCAGCAGCTTAGGGCAGAGGAGGGGGAGGCAGTGGGAGACCCAGTACTTC. Amino acid sequence: CASSLGQRRGRQWETQYF.

J is TRBJ2-5 and V is TRBV6-5; 7 bases map to TRBD1. Trimming at V came to 2 bases and at J to 14 bases, leaving 11 bases not matched to a gene. Germline assignment: CDR1 MNHEY and CDR2 SVGAGI. The CDR3 contains 13 residues. Here the CDR3 DNA reads TGTGCCAGCAGTTACGGCGAGACAGGGAGCCGATACTTC. Residues: CASSYGETGSRYF.

This clone came up a few times. The V and J genes are TRBV29-1 and TRBJ2-5, with 11 bases that match TRBD1. The CDR3 has 15 amino acids. CDR1 and CDR2 (germline): SQVTM, ANQGSEA. V lost 3 bases, J lost 5 bases, and 8 bases stayed unmatched. CDR3 DNA sequence: TGCAGCGTTGAGGGGACAGGGGGTTTATTTGAGACCCAGTACTTC. Encoded protein: CSVEGTGGLFETQYF.